These 23 T cell receptor beta chains share one sample of origin, sequenced in a study of T cell responses to AZD1222 COVID-19 vaccine. Assay used: immunoSEQ multiplex PCR; TCRdb lists only in-frame clones, some missing. The sample lists about 130,000 clones; more than 85% were seen once. Sample: peripheral blood, taken on day 0 of AZD1222 vaccination. These receptors originate from an adult in good health.

The rearrangement links TRBV18 to TRBJ1-4; D ambiguous. The CDR3 runs to 13 residues. Trimming left V 3 bases short and J 8 bases short, with 10 bases between. Germline V lookup: CDR1 KGHSH, CDR2 LQKENI. The CDR3 bases are TGTGCCAGCTCACCTGGATGGAGAGAAAAACTGTTTTTT. This gives the protein CASSPGWREKLFF.

The chain is built from TRBV10-3 and TRBJ2-3; perhaps TRBD1 as D (5 bases). CDR3 length: 13 residues. Trimming pared 10 bases from V and 6 bases from J, leaving 17 bases between. CDR1 and CDR2 (germline): ENHRY, SYGVKD. The CDR3 is CATMDNLKDTQYF. The CDR3 bases are TGTGCCACCATGGACAATTTAAAGGATACGCAGTATTTT.

This clone was detected only once. The chain joins TRBV4-2 to TRBJ2-1, with D possibly being TRBD1 or TRBD2 (5 bases each). V lost 4 bases and J lost 8, with 12 bases in between. CDR1 and CDR2 from the germline V gene are LGHNA and YNFKEQ. This CDR3 comprises 13 residues. In DNA, the CDR3 is TGTGCCAGCAGCCGGGACCCGCTCGATGAGCAGTTCTTC. Protein product: CASSRDPLDEQFF.

The CDR3 DNA reads as TGTGCCAGCAGCCCCCCCACTAGCGGGAACTACGAGCAGTACTTC. It yields the protein CASSPPTSGNYEQYF. This chain connects TRBV5-4 to TRBJ2-7; 10 positions match TRBD2. CDR1 is SGHNT and CDR2 is YYREEE in the germline V gene (reference sequence). There are 15 residues in the CDR3. V trimming: 4 bases; J trimming: 3 bases; junction bases outside the gene matches: 7.

The chain recombines TRBV28 with TRBJ1-4; no definite D call. CDR3 length: 12 residues. Trimming took 4 bases from V and 2 from J, leaving 2 bases between them. Germline V gene data show CDR1 as MDHEN and CDR2 as SYDVKM. The DNA of the CDR3 is TGTGCCAGCAGTTCGACTAATGAAAAACTGTTTTTT. Its translation: CASSSTNEKLFF.

The chain couples TRBV27 to TRBJ2-4, with 12 bases identical to TRBD2. The CDR3 is 16 amino acids. Germline values: CDR1 MNHEY, CDR2 SMNVEV (reference sequence). J was trimmed by 8 bases and V by 5 bases; bases with no gene match: 10. The CDR3 here is CASSAGLAGSRHIQYF. The CDR3 region has the DNA TGTGCCAGCAGTGCGGGACTAGCGGGCTCCAGGCACATTCAGTACTTC.

The rearrangement links TRBV18 to TRBJ2-1; D might be TRBD2 (6 bases). Trimming took 3 bases from V and 0 from J, leaving 12 bases between them. The germline gives CDR1 KGHSH, CDR2 LQKENI. The CDR3 is 16 residues long. The CDR3 DNA follows: TGTGCCAGCTCACCGGCGACTAGGAGCTCCTACAATGAGCAGTTCTTC. Amino acids: CASSPATRSSYNEQFF.

The CDR3 coding sequence is TGTGCCAGCAGCCAAGAAGGCGGCAGGTTTGCAGGCTACACCTTC. This encodes CASSQEGGRFAGYTF. This chain links TRBV3-1 (or the pseudogene TRBV3-2) with TRBJ1-2, with D uncertain. Germline assignment: CDR1 LGHDT and CDR2 YNNKEL (reference sequence). V was trimmed by 0 bases and J by 8 bases, leaving 16 bases between them. CDR3 length equals 15 residues.

This chain links TRBV19 with TRBJ1-1; no reliable D call. V gave up 0 bases and J gave up 1 base, with 6 bases separating them. Germline lookup yields CDR1 LNHDA and CDR2 SQIVND (reference sequence). The CDR3 consists of 14 residues. The CDR3 DNA follows: TGTGCCAGTAGTATAGATGGGTGGAACACTGAAGCTTTCTTT. Its translation is CASSIDGWNTEAFF.

This clone has only a few counts. A read error may produce the germline difference seen at one junction end. The V and J genes are TRBV27 and TRBJ2-1; weak D call: TRBD1 (6 bases). The germline V gene encodes CDR1 MNHEY and CDR2 SMNVEV (reference sequence). This CDR3 is 13 amino acids long. The CDR3 coding sequence is TGTGCCAGCACTGGGGGCGATCGGGTCCGAAGGGTCTTC. It codes for CASTGGDRVRRVF.

This clone came up once. V is TRBV7-2 and J is TRBJ1-2; D gene uncertain. The germline gives CDR1 SGHTA, CDR2 FQGNSA. Trimming took 1 base from V and 0 from J, leaving 12 bases between them. The CDR3 is 16 residues long. The CDR3 sequence is CASSLVSRTPNYGYTF. The CDR3 DNA sequence: TGTGCCAGCAGCTTAGTCAGCCGGACTCCTAACTATGGCTACACCTTC.

The gene calls are TRBV7-6 and TRBJ2-1, with TRBD2 identical over 9 bases. Trimming at V came to 5 bases and at J to 7 bases, leaving 12 bases not matched to a gene. Germline V gives CDR1 SGHVS, CDR2 FNYEAQ. This CDR3 contains 16 residues. In DNA, the CDR3 is TGTGCCAGCAGCGCCCCGGTGGCGGGAGGGCCTAATGAGCAGTTCTTC. Translation gives CASSAPVAGGPNEQFF.

A few counts support this clone. This chain joins TRBV5-1 and TRBJ1-5, with D perhaps matching TRBD1 (5 bases). The CDR3 runs to 14 residues. Trimming shortened V by 0 bases and J by 2 bases, and 6 bases separated the two germline ends. Germline V lookup: CDR1 SGHRS, CDR2 YFSETQ. This chain's CDR3 is CASSLEQGNQPQHF. The CDR3 bases are TGCGCCAGCAGCTTGGAACAGGGCAATCAGCCCCAGCATTTT.

The V gene is TRBV18, the J gene TRBJ1-5; 9 positions agree with TRBD1. CDR3 length: 18 residues. With 3 bases clipped from V and 0 bases from J, the junction kept 9 bases outside the gene matches. Germline loops: CDR1 KGHSH, CDR2 LQKENI. CDR3 DNA: TGTGCCAGCTCACCGACGTTCGGGACAGGGATTAGCAATCAGCCCCAGCATTTT. Amino acid sequence: CASSPTFGTGISNQPQHF.

This rearrangement joins TRBV6-4 to TRBJ1-6, with D hard to call. The V gene's germline CDR1 is MRHNA and CDR2 SNTAGT. The CDR3 spans 12 residues. V was clipped by 0 bases and J by 9 bases, with 3 bases between them. CDR3 bases: TGTGCCAGCAGTGACTCCGGTTCACCCCTCCACTTT. Protein sequence: CASSDSGSPLHF.

This clone occurred once. V usage is TRBV19 and J usage is TRBJ1-1; D ambiguous. Trimming stripped 7 bases from V and 4 bases from J, with 13 bases between. Germline lookup yields CDR1 LNHDA and CDR2 SQIVND (reference sequence). The CDR3 is made up of 13 amino acids. CDR3 sequence reads: CASTRIPGTEAFF. The CDR3 bases are TGTGCCAGTACCCGGATTCCGGGCACTGAAGCTTTCTTT. Based on the CDR3 plus reference TRBV19 and TRBJ1-1, the full variable domain is DGGITQSPKYLFRKEGQNVTLSCEQNLNHDAMYWYRQDPGQGLRLIYYSQIVNDFQKGDIAEGYSVSREKKESFPLTVTSAQKNPTAFYLCASTRIPGTEAFFGQGTRLTVV.

This clone came up a few times. This chain joins TRBV5-4 and TRBJ2-1, with a weak D call TRBD2 (6 bases). The germline V gene encodes CDR1 SGHNT and CDR2 YYREEE (reference sequence). V was trimmed by 2 bases and J by 2 bases, leaving 11 bases between them. The CDR3 loop spans 15 amino acids. As DNA, the CDR3 is TGTGCCAGCAGCTTCAGACTAGGGACCTACAATGAGCAGTTCTTC. Residues: CASSFRLGTYNEQFF. The variable domain in full, with the rest retrieved from reference TRBV5-4 and TRBJ2-1, is ETGVTQSPTHLIKTRGQQVTLRCSSQSGHNTVSWYQQALGQGPQFIFQYYREEENGRGNFPPRFSGLQFPNYSSELNVNALELDDSALYLCASSFRLGTYNEQFFGPGTRLTVL.

This sequence joins TRBV5-1 and TRBJ2-2, with 8 bases identical to TRBD2. CDR3 length equals 20 residues. Germline V gene lookup returns CDR1 SGHRS and CDR2 YFSETQ. J lost 4 bases, V lost 4 bases, and 21 bases had no gene match. The CDR3 DNA reads as TGCGCCAGCAGCCACCGGGATCTTACTAGCGGACGACCCCCCACCGGGGAGCTGTTTTTT. Protein sequence: CASSHRDLTSGRPPTGELFF.

This chain uses TRBV6-2 or TRBV6-3 with TRBJ2-3; no reliable D call. The germline V and J ends were trimmed by 2 bases and 5 bases, with 5 bases remaining between them. The germline V gene encodes CDR1 MNHEY and CDR2 SVGEGT. The CDR3 is 12 amino acids. The CDR3 here is CASSYRVDTQYF. CDR3 in DNA: TGTGCCAGCAGTTACAGGGTAGATACGCAGTATTTT.

V is TRBV6-5 and J is TRBJ1-2; no reliable D call. V was shortened by 6 bases and J by 8 bases, with 22 bases between the two germline ends. The CDR3 runs to 15 residues. From germline, CDR1 is MNHEY and CDR2 SVGAGI. The CDR3 is CASRVDRAGSRGYTF. The DNA for the CDR3 is TGTGCCAGCAGGGTTGATCGGGCCGGGAGTAGGGGCTACACCTTC.

The chain links TRBV6-4 to TRBJ1-1; no firm D call. V was clipped by 2 bases and J by 0 bases, with 4 bases between them. This CDR3 contains 13 residues. Per the germline V gene, CDR1 is MRHNA and CDR2 is SNTAGT. CDR3 protein: CASSDGLNTEAFF. CDR3 DNA: TGTGCCAGCAGTGACGGTTTGAACACTGAAGCTTTCTTT.

The V gene is TRBV7-8, the J gene TRBJ1-4; D is ambiguous. This CDR3 is 15 amino acids long. V was clipped by 1 base and J by 5 bases, with 11 bases between them. Germline V lookup: CDR1 SGHVS, CDR2 FQNEAQ. CDR3 sequence: CASSLGHERNEKLFF. DNA of the CDR3: TGTGCCAGCAGCTTAGGGCACGAGCGGAATGAAAAACTGTTTTTT. Using reference TRBV7-8 and TRBJ1-4 for the parts outside the CDR3, the full variable domain is GAGVSQSPRYKVAKRGQDVALRCDPISGHVSLFWYQQALGQGPEFLTYFQNEAQLDKSGLPSDRFFAERPEGSVSTLKIQRTQQEDSAVYLCASSLGHERNEKLFFGSGTQLSVL.

The table lists this clone with a count of one. The V and J genes are TRBV5-4 and TRBJ1-6; D may be TRBD1 (5 bases). The length of the CDR3 is 16 residues. CDR1 and CDR2 (germline): SGHNT, YYREEE (reference sequence). V gave up 0 bases and J gave up 0 bases, with 7 bases separating them. The CDR3 DNA reads TGTGCCAGCAGCTTGGTAGGGGTCTCCTATAATTCACCCCTCCACTTT. It encodes CASSLVGVSYNSPLHF.